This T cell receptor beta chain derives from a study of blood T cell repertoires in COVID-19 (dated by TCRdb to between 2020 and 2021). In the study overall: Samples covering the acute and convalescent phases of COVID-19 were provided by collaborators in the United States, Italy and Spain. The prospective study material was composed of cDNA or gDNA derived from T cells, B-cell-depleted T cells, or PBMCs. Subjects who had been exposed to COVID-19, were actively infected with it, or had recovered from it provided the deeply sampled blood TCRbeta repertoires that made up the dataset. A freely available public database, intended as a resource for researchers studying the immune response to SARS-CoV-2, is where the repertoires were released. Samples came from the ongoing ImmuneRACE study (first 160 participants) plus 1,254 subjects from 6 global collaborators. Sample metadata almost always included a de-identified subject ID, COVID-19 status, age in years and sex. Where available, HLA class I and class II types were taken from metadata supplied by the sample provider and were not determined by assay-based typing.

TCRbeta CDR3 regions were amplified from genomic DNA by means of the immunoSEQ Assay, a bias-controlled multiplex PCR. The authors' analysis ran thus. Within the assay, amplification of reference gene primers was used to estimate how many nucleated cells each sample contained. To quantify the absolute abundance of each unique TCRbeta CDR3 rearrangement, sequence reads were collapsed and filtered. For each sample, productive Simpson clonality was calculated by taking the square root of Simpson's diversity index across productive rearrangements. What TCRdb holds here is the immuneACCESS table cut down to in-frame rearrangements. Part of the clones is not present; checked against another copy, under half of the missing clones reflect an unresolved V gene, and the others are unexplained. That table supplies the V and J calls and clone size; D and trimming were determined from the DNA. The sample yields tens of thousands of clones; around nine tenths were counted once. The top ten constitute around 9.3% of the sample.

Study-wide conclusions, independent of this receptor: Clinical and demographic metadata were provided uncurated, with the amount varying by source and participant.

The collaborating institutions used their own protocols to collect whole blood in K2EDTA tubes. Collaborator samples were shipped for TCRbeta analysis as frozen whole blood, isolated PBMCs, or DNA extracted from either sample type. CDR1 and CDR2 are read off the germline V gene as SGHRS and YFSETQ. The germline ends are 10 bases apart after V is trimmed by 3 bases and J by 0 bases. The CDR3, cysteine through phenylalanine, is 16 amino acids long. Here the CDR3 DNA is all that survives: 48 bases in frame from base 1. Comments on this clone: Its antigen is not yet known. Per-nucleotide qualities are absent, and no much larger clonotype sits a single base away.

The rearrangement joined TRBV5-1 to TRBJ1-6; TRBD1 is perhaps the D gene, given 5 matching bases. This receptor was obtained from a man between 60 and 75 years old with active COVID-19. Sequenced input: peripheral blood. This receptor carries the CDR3 CASSSRQSSYNSPLHF. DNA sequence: TGCGCCAGCAGCTCCCGACAGAGCTCCTATAATTCACCCCTCCACTTT.